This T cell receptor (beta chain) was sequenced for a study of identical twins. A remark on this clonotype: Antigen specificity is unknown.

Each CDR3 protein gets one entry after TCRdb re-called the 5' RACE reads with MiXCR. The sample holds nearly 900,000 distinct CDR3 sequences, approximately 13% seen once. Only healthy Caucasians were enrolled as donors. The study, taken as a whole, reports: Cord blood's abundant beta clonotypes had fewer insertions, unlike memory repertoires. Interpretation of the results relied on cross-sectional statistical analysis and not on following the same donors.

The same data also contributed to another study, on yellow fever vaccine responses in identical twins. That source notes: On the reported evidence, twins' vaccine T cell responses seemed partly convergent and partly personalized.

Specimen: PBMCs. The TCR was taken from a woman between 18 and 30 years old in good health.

The CDR3 spells CASSENRGPPLHF. The CDR3 nucleotides are TGTGCCAGCAGTGAAAACCGAGGGCCACCCCTCCACTTT. The V and J genes are TRBV6-1 and TRBJ1-6; D unresolved. The CDR3 runs 13 residues. CDR1 and CDR2 (germline): MNHNS, SASEGT. V was clipped by 2 bases and J by 11 bases, with 10 bases between them.